This TCR beta chain was obtained from a study of T cell changes during pregnancy in multiple sclerosis. Measured with immunoSEQ multiplex PCR; TCRdb has only the in-frame clones, and not every one. Altogether around 40,000 clones are present, 90% being singletons, with the ten largest covering approximately 0.49%. V gave up 2 bases and J gave up 4 bases; unmatched junction bases: 3. The germline V gene has CDR1 GTSNPN and CDR2 SVGIG (reference sequence). The CDR3 is 13 amino acids. This specimen was CD4+ T cells from peripheral blood mononuclear cells, taken in the first trimester of pregnancy. This rearrangement joins TRBV30 to TRBJ1-2; 8 bases fit TRBD1. This sequence was found in a female donor in good health, enrolled as a control in a pregnancy study. CDR3 bases: TGTGCCTGGAGTCCCAGGGGGCTCTATGGCTACACCTTC. Translation gives CAWSPRGLYGYTF.